Presented here are 8 T cell receptor beta chains from one specimen sequenced in a study of blood T cells in healthy people across ages (dated by TCRdb to between 2014 and 2017). Library construction relied on 5' RACE. These reads were obtained on an Illumina HiSeq 2500. A second PCR of roughly 7 to 11 cycles was performed with a sample-barcoded 5' primer and a J-beta primer mix. TCRdb reworked the public reads: Q25 trimming with fastp, MiXCR clone assembly, productive beta chains retained. Each CDR3 protein gets just one entry, which takes the most common genes and DNA from the rows behind it. The sample data list 1.5 million or so distinct CDR3 sequences, and roughly 45% of these were observed just once. The top ten clones comprise 6.5% to 10% of the sample. Sequencing input: blood. These receptors all come from a woman aged 18-30 years in good health.

There are many counts of this clonotype. This sequence joins TRBV7-9 and TRBJ2-3, with D perhaps TRBD1 (5 bases). CDR3 size: 14 residues. Trimming stripped 2 bases from V and 1 base from J, with 7 bases between. Germline V gene sequence: CDR1 SEHNR, CDR2 FQNEAQ (reference sequence). CDR3 sequence: CASSLIQGTDTQYF. The CDR3 DNA is TGTGCCAGCAGCTTAATACAGGGCACAGATACGCAGTATTTT.

The V gene is TRBV4-1, the J gene TRBJ2-2, with 10 bases aligning to TRBD1. Germline V lookup: CDR1 MGHRA, CDR2 YSYEKL. With V trimmed by 1 base and J by 5 bases, 7 bases remained unmatched. The CDR3 has 17 residues. CDR3 loop: CASSQGALGQGTGELFF. The CDR3 bases are TGCGCCAGCAGCCAAGGGGCCCTGGGACAGGGGACCGGGGAGCTGTTTTTT.

V is TRBV6-5 and J is TRBJ1-1; tentatively, D is TRBD1 (6 bases). Per the germline V gene, CDR1 is MNHEY and CDR2 is SVGAGI. CDR3 size: 13 residues. The V end was cut by 9 bases, the J end by 4 bases, with 15 bases between. The CDR3 region is CASEGGRGTEAFF. The CDR3 coding sequence is TGTGCCAGTGAGGGGGGGCGAGGCACTGAAGCTTTCTTT.

The chain employs TRBV11-2 and TRBJ1-5; 7 positions agree with TRBD1. The CDR3 has 16 amino acids. Germline CDR1 SGHAT, CDR2 FQNNGV. Trimming removed 3 bases from V and 1 base from J; junction bases left unmatched: 6. The CDR3 loop is CASSLEQGNSNQPQHF. In nucleotides, the CDR3 is TGTGCCAGCAGCTTGGAACAGGGGAACAGCAATCAGCCCCAGCATTTT.

The chain has TRBV20-1 and TRBJ2-3, with 8 bases aligning to TRBD2. The CDR3 length is 16 residues. V trimming: 1 base; J trimming: 2 bases; junction bases outside the gene matches: 8. In germline, CDR1 is DFQATT, CDR2 SNEGSKA (reference sequence). The CDR3 spells CSARVTRGEITDTQYF. DNA for the CDR3: TGCAGTGCTAGAGTCACGCGGGGGGAGATCACAGATACGCAGTATTTT.

The genes are TRBV20-1 and TRBJ2-1, with 13 bases identical to TRBD2. CDR1 is DFQATT and CDR2 is SNEGSKA in the germline V gene (reference sequence). V was pared by 0 bases and J by 9 bases, with 5 bases of the junction left unmatched. The CDR3 covers 15 residues. This chain's CDR3 is CSARDTSGGAFEQFF. CDR3 DNA: TGCAGTGCTAGAGATACTAGCGGGGGGGCCTTTGAGCAGTTCTTC.

V and J are TRBV5-1 and TRBJ2-1; 7 bases are shared with TRBD1. V shed 7 bases and J 3 bases; nucleotides not matched to a gene: 10. CDR1 is SGHRS and CDR2 is YFSETQ in the germline V gene. The CDR3 totals 15 residues. The CDR3 sequence: CASSREGTDYNEQFF. Written as DNA, the CDR3 is TGCGCCAGCTCCCGAGAGGGGACAGACTACAATGAGCAGTTCTTC.

CDR3 DNA sequence: TGCAGTGTCGCGACTAGCGGGGGATCCACAGATACGCAGTATTTT. The encoded protein is CSVATSGGSTDTQYF. The V and J genes are TRBV20-1 and TRBJ2-3; the match to TRBD2 covers 12 bases. There are 15 residues in the CDR3. The germline V gene has CDR1 DFQATT and CDR2 SNEGSKA (reference sequence). Unmatched junction bases numbered 7, after V lost 7 bases and J lost 2 bases.